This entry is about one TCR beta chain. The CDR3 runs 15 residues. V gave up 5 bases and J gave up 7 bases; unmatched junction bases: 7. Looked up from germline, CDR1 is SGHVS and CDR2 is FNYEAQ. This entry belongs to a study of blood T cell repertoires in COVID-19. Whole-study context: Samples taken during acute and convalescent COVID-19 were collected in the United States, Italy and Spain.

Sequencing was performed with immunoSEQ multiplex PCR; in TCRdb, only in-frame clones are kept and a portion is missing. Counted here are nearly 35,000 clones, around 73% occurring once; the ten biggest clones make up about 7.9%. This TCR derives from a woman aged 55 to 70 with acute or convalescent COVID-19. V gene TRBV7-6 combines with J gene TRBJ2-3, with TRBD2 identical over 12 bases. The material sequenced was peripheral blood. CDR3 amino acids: CASSRTSGGPNTQYF. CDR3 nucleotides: TGTGCCAGCAGCCGTACTAGCGGGGGGCCGAATACGCAGTATTTT.